This T cell receptor beta chain is drawn from a study of control samples from healthy donors and cancer patients. The length of the CDR3 is 14 residues. V was pared by 6 bases and J by 2 bases, with 6 bases of the junction left unmatched. Germline V gene data show CDR1 as SGHRS and CDR2 as YFSETQ. Profiled with immunoSEQ multiplex PCR; TCRdb holds only in-frame clones, not every one. The data hold 160,000 or so clones, with approximately 94% observed a single time. The chain employs TRBV5-1 and TRBJ1-1; TRBD1 agrees at 8 bases. The clonotype originates from a man aged 55 to 70 with colorectal cancer. Specimen: PBMCs. The CDR3 loop reads CASKVQGANTEAFF. CDR3 nucleotides: TGCGCCAGCAAGGTTCAGGGGGCTAACACTGAAGCTTTCTTT.